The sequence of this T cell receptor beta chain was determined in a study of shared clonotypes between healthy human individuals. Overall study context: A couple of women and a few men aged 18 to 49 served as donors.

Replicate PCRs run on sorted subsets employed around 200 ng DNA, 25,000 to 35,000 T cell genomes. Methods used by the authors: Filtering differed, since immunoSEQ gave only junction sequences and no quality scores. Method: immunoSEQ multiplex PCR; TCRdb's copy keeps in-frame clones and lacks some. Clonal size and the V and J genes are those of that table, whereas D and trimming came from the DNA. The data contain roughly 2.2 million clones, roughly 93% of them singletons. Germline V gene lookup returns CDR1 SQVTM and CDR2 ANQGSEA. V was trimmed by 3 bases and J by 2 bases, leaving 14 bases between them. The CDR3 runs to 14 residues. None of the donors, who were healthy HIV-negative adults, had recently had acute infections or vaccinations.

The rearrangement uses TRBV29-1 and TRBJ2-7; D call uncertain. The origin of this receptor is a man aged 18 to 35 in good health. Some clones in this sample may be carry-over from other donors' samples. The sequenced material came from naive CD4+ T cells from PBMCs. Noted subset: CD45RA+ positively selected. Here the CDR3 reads CSVDGMPGTYEQYF. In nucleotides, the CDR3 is TGCAGCGTTGATGGTATGCCGGGCACCTACGAGCAGTACTTC.